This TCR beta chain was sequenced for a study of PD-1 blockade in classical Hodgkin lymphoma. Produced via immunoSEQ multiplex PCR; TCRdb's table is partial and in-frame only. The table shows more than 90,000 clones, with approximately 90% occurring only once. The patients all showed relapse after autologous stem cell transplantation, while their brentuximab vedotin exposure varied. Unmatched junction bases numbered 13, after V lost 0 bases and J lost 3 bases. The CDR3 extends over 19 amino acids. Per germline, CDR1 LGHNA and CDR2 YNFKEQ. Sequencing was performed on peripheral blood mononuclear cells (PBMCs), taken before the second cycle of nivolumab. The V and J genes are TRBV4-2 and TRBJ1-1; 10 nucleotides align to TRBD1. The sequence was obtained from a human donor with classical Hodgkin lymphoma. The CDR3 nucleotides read TGTGCCAGCAGCCAAGATTCCGTGGACAGGGGGGTAGGAGACACTGAAGCTTTCTTT. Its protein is CASSQDSVDRGVGDTEAFF.